Below, 10 T cell receptor beta chains from the same sample are listed, as sequenced in a study of T cell repertoires in cytomegalovirus infection. Via MiXCR, TCRdb re-called the reads, giving one row per CDR3 protein. The sample yields a few hundred thousand distinct CDR3 sequences, about a sixth seen once. Sequencing was done on a sample of PBMCs. These receptors were taken from a human donor in good health (CMV status not recorded). Some clones in this sample may be carry-over from other donors' samples.

This chain joins TRBV4-1 and TRBJ1-3; a weak D match, TRBD1 (5 bases). The V gene's germline CDR1 is MGHRA and CDR2 YSYEKL. This CDR3 is built from 15 residues. V shed 1 base and J shed 2 bases, with 9 bases lying between them. CDR3 nucleotides: TGCGCCAGCAGCCAAGTCTGGGACCCTGGAAACACCATATATTTT. This translates into CASSQVWDPGNTIYF.

This chain joins TRBV2 and TRBJ2-7; 7 bases map to TRBD2. The length of the CDR3 is 15 residues. CDR1 and CDR2 from the germline V gene are SNHLY and FYNNEI. Trimming at V came to 6 bases and at J to 1 base, leaving 9 bases not matched to a gene. The DNA for the CDR3 is TGTGCCAGCAGGACTAGCCCTGGGCCTTCCTACGAGCAGTACTTC. This translates into CASRTSPGPSYEQYF.

This clonotype has only a few counts. The rearrangement joins TRBV10-3 to TRBJ2-7; TRBD1 matches 10 bases. Germline assignment: CDR1 ENHRY and CDR2 SYGVKD. This CDR3 comprises 16 residues. J gave up 13 bases and V 0 bases, and 15 bases lay outside the gene matches. DNA of the CDR3: TGTGCCATCAGTGAGTCTGCGACAGGGGGCTCTTCGTCATTTTACTTC. Encoded protein: CAISESATGGSSSFYF.

This clonotype occurred a few times. The chain is built from TRBV12-3 or TRBV12-4 and TRBJ1-1, with TRBD1 matching 11 bases. This CDR3 region has 16 residues. Trimming cost V 2 bases and J 3 bases; bases outside gene matches: 5. This CDR3 is CASSLISDRGHTEAFF. CDR3 DNA sequence: TGTGCCAGCAGTTTAATCTCGGACAGGGGGCACACTGAAGCTTTCTTT.

The CDR3 is CASSPLQGVGNEQFF. The CDR3 DNA sequence: TGTGCCAGCTCACCACTACAGGGGGTCGGGAATGAGCAGTTCTTC. J is TRBJ2-1 and V is TRBV18, with TRBD1 identical over 8 bases. The germline V gene has CDR1 KGHSH and CDR2 LQKENI. The CDR3 length is 15 residues. The V gene end was trimmed by 1 base and the J gene end by 7 bases; junction bases not matched to a gene: 6.

The chain uses TRBV28 and TRBJ1-1, with 8 bases aligning to TRBD1. V gave up 0 bases and J gave up 0 bases; unmatched junction bases: 6. The CDR3 consists of 17 residues. From germline, CDR1 is MDHEN and CDR2 SYDVKM. This CDR3 reads CASSLWRTGSMNTEAFF. The CDR3 DNA reads as TGTGCCAGCAGTTTATGGAGGACAGGGAGTATGAACACTGAAGCTTTCTTT.

CDR3 bases: TGTGCCAGCACTGAAAATGGGGTGATGAACACTGAAGCTTTCTTT. Encoded protein: CASTENGVMNTEAFF. The V call is TRBV12-3 or TRBV12-4, the J call TRBJ1-1; D is unclear. V was trimmed by 7 bases and J by 0 bases, leaving 15 bases between them. CDR3 size: 15 residues.

Ten or more counts support this clonotype. V usage is TRBV7-2 and J usage is TRBJ2-5; maybe TRBD2 (5 bases). V lost 5 bases and J 2 bases, leaving 12 bases between the germline ends. The germline V gene has CDR1 SGHTA and CDR2 FQGNSA. This CDR3 has 14 residues. The CDR3 DNA reads as TGTGCCAGCAGCGTAGGACTTACGCAAGAGACCCAGTACTTC. Translating gives CASSVGLTQETQYF.

A few counts support this clonotype. The V call is TRBV5-1, the J call TRBJ1-5; 7 nucleotides align to TRBD1. Looked up from germline, CDR1 is SGHRS and CDR2 is YFSETQ. This CDR3 contains 16 residues. The ends lost 1 base at V and 6 bases at J; junction bases unmatched: 10. The CDR3 DNA reads TGCGCCAGCAGCTTGTCTAGACAGGGCGAGCGTCAGCCCCAGCATTTT. Translating it yields CASSLSRQGERQPQHF.

This clonotype has at least ten counts. The chain carries TRBV7-8 and TRBJ2-2, with D hard to call. Trimming pared 5 bases from V and 1 base from J, leaving 11 bases between. Germline values: CDR1 SGHVS, CDR2 FQNEAQ. This CDR3 is 15 amino acids long. The CDR3 nucleotides read TGTGCCAGCAGCCCCACCAGAGAGAACACCGGGGAGCTGTTTTTT. Protein product: CASSPTRENTGELFF.